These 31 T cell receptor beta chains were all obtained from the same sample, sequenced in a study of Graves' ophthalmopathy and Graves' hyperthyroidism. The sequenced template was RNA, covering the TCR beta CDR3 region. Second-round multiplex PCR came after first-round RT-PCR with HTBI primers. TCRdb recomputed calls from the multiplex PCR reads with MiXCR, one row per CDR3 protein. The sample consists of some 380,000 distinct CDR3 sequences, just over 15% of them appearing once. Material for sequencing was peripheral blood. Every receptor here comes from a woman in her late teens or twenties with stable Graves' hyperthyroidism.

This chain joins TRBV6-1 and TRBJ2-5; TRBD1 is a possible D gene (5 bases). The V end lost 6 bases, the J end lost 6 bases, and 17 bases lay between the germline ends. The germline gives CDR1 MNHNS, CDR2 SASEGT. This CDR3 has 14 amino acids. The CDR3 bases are TGTGCCAGCAGGGAATCCAGGGTGTTGAAGACCCAGTACTTC. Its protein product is CASRESRVLKTQYF.

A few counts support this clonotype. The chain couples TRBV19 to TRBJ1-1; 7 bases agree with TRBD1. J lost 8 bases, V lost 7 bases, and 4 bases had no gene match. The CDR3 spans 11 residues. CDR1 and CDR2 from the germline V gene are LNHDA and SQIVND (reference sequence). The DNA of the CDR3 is TGTGCCAGTATCACAGGGGCAGAAGCTTTCTTT. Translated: CASITGAEAFF.

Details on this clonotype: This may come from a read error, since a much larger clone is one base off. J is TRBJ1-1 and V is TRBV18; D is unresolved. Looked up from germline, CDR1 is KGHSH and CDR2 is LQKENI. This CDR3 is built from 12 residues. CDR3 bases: TGTGCCAGCTCGCTAAGTCAGACTGAAGCTTGCTTT. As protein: CASSLSQTEACF.

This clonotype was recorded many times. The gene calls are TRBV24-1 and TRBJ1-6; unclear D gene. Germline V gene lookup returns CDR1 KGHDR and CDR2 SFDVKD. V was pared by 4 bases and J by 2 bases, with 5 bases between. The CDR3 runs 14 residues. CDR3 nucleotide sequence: TGTGCCACCAGTGACTCGGCCTATAATTCACCCCTCCACTTT. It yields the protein CATSDSAYNSPLHF.

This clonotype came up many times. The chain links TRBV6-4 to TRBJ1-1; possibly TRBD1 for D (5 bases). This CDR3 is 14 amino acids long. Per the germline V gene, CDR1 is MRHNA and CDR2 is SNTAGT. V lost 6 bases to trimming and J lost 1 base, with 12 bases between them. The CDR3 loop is CASSSGHENTEAFF. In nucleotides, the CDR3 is TGTGCCAGCAGCTCAGGACACGAGAACACTGAAGCTTTCTTT.

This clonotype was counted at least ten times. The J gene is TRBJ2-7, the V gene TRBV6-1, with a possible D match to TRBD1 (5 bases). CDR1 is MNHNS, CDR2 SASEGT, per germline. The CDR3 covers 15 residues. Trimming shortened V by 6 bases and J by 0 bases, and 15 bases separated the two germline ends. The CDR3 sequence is CASRSQVRSSYEQYF. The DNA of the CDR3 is TGTGCCAGCAGATCACAGGTCCGCAGCTCCTACGAGCAGTACTTC.

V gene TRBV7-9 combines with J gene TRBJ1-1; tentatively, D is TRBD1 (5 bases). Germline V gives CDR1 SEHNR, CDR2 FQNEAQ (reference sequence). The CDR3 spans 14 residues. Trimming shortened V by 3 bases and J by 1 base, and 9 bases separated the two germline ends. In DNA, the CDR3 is TGTGCCAGCAGCTTTGCAGGGTCGAACACTGAAGCTTTCTTT. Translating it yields CASSFAGSNTEAFF.

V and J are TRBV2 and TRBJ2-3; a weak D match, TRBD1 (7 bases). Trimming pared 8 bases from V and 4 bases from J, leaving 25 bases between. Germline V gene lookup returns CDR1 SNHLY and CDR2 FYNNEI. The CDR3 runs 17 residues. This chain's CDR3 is CASLKGGETGPSDTQYF. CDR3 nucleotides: TGTGCCAGCCTAAAGGGGGGAGAGACAGGGCCTTCAGATACGCAGTATTTT.

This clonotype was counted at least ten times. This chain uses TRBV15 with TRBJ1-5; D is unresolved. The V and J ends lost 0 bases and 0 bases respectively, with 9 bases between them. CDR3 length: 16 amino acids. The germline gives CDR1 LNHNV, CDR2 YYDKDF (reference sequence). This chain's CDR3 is CATSRDVSYSNQPQHF. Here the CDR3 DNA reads TGTGCCACCAGCAGAGATGTAAGTTATAGCAATCAGCCCCAGCATTTT.

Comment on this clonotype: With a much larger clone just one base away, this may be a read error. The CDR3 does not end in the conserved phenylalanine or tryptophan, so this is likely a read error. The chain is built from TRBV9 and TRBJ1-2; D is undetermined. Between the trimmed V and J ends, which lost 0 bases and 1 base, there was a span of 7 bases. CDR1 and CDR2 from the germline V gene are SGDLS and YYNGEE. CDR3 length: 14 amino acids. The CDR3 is CASSVEGRNYGYTV. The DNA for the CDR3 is TGTGCCAGCAGCGTAGAAGGACGTAACTATGGCTACACCGTC.

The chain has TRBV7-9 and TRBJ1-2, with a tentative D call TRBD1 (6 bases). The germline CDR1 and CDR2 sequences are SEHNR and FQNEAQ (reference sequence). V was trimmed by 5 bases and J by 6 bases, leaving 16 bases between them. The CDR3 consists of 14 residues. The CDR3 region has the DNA TGTGCCAGCAGCGCAGCAGGGGCTTTTGATGGCTACACCTTC. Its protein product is CASSAAGAFDGYTF.

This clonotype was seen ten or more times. The CDR3 coding sequence is TGTGCCACCAGCAGCGGGAGGGGGGGTAACTATGGCTACACCTTC. It codes for CATSSGRGGNYGYTF. The rearrangement joins TRBV15 to TRBJ1-2; a weak D match, TRBD1 (6 bases). The V gene's germline CDR1 is LNHNV and CDR2 YYDKDF (reference sequence). CDR3 length: 15 amino acids. V was clipped by 3 bases and J by 1 base, with 12 bases between them.

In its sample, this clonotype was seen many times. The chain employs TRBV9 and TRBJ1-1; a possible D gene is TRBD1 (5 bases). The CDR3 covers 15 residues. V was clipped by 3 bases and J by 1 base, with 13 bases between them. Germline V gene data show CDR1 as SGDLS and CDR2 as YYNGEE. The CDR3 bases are TGTGCCAGCAGCGGTGGACAAAACTGGAACACTGAAGCTTTCTTT. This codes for CASSGGQNWNTEAFF.

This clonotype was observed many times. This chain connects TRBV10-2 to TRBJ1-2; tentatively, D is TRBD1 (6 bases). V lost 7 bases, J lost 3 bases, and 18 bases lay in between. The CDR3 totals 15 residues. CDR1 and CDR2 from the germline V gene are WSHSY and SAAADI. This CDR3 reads CASTFTTGNYYGYTF. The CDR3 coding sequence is TGCGCCAGCACCTTTACCACAGGGAATTACTATGGCTACACCTTC.

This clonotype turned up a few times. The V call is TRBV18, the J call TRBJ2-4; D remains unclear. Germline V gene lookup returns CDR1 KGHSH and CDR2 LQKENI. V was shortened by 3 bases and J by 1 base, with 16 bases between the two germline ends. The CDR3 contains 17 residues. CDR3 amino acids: CASSPSRTSKAKNIQYF. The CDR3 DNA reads TGTGCCAGCTCACCTTCAAGGACCTCAAAGGCCAAAAACATTCAGTACTTC. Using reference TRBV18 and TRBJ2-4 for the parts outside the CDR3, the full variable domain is NAGVMQNPRHLVRRRGQEARLRCSPMKGHSHVYWYRQLPEEGLKFMVYLQKENIIDESGMPKERFSAEFPKEGPSILRIQQVVRGDSAAYFCASSPSRTSKAKNIQYFGAGTRLSVL.

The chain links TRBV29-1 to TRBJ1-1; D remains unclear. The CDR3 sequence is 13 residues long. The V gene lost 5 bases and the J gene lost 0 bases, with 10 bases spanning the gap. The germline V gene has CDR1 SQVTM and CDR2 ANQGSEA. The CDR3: CSVSGQMNTEAFF. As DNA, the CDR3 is TGCAGCGTTAGTGGTCAGATGAACACTGAAGCTTTCTTT.

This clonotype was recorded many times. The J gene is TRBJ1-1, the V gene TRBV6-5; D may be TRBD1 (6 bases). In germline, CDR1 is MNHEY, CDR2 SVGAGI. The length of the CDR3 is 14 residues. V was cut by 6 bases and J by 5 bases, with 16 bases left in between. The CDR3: CASSFGGRGTEAFF. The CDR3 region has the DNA TGTGCCAGCAGCTTCGGGGGCCGGGGAACTGAAGCTTTCTTT.

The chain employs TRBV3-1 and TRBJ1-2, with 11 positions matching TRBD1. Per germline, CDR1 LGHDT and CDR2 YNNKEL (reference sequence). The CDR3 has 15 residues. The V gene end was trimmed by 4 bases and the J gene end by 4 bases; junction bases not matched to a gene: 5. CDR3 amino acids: CASSRRTGGSYGYTF. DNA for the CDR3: TGTGCCAGCAGCCGTCGGACAGGGGGCAGCTATGGCTACACCTTC.

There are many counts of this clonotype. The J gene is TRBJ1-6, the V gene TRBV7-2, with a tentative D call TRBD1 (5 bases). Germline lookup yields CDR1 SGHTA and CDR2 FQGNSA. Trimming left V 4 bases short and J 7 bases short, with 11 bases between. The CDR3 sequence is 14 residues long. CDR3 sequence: CASSYRDGNSPLHF. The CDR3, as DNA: TGTGCCAGCAGCTACCGGGACGGCAATTCACCCCTCCACTTT.

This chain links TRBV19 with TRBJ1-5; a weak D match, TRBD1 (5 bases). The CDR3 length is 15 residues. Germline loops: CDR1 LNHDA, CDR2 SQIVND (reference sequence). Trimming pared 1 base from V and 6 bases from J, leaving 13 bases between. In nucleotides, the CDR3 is TGTGCCAGTAGTATAGGGGCGCGAGGGGTTCAGCCCCAGCATTTT. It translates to CASSIGARGVQPQHF.

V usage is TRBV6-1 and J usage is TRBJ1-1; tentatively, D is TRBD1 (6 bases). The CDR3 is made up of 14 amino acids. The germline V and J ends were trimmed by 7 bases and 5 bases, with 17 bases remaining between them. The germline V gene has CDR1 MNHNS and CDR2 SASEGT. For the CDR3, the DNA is TGTGCCAGCATCTACAGGGAGGGTAGGACTGAAGCTTTCTTT. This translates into CASIYREGRTEAFF.

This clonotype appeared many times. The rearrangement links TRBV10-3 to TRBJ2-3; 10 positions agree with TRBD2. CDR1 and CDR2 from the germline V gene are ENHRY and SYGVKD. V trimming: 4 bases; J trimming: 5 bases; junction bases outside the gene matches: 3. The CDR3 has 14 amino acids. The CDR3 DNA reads TGTGCCATCAGTGGTAGCGGGGGGCAAGATACGCAGTATTTT. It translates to CAISGSGGQDTQYF.

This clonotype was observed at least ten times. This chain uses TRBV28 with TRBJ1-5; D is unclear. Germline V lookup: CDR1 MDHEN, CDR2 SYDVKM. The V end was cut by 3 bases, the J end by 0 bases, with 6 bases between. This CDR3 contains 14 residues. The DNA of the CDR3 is TGTGCCAGCAGTTTGACGATTAGCAATCAGCCCCAGCATTTT. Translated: CASSLTISNQPQHF.

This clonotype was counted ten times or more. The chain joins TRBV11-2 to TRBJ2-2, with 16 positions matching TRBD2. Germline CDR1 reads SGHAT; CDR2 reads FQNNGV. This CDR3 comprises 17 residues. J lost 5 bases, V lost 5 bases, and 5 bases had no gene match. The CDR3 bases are TGTGCCAGCAGCCTGGGACTAGCGGGGGGGAGAACCGGGGAGCTGTTTTTT. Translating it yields CASSLGLAGGRTGELFF.

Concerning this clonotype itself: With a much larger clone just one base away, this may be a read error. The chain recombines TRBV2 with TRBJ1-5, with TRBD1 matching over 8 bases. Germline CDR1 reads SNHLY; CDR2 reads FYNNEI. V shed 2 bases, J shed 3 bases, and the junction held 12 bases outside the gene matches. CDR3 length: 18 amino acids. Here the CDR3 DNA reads TGTGCCAGCAGTGAAATGGGGACAGGCCCGGGGCCCAATCAGCCCCAGCATTTT. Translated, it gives CASSEMGTGPGPNQPQHF.

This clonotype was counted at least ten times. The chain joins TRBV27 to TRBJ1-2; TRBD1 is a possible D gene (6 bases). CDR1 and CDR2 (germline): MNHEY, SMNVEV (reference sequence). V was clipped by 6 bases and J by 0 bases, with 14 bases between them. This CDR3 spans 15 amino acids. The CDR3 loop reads CASRPTGSANYGYTF. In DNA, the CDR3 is TGTGCCAGCAGACCTACAGGGTCAGCTAACTATGGCTACACCTTC.

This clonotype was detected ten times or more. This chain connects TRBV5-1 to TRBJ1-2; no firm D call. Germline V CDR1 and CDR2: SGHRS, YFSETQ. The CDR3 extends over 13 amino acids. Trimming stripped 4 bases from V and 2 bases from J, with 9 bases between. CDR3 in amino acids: CASSTGRNYGYTF. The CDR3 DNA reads TGCGCCAGCAGCACCGGACGGAACTATGGCTACACCTTC.

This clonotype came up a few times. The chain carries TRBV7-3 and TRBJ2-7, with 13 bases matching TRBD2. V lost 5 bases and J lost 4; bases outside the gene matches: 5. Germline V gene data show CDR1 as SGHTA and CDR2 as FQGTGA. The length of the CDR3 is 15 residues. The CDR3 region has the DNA TGTGCCAGCAGCAAAGGGGGACTAGCGGGGTACGAGCAGTACTTC. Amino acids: CASSKGGLAGYEQYF.

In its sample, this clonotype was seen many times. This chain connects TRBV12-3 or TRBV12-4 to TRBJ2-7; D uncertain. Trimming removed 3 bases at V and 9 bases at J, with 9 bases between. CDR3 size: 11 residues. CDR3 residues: CASSLGNGQYF. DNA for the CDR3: TGTGCCAGCAGTTTGGGGAACGGGCAGTACTTC.

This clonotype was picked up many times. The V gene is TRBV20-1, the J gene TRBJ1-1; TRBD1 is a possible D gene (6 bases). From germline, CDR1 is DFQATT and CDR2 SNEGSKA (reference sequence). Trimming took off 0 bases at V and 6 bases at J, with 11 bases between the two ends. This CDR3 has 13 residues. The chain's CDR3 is CSARDIRGAEAFF. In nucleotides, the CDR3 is TGCAGTGCTAGAGATATCAGGGGAGCTGAAGCTTTCTTT.

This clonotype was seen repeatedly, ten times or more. CDR3 protein: CASSAGTAKGEYEQYF. The CDR3 region has the DNA TGTGCCAGCAGTGCAGGGACGGCTAAGGGGGAATACGAGCAGTACTTC. The chain is built from TRBV6-1 and TRBJ2-7; D perhaps matches TRBD1 (6 bases). Germline V gene sequence: CDR1 MNHNS, CDR2 SASEGT. The CDR3 contains 16 residues. V lost 4 bases and J 4 bases, leaving 20 bases between the germline ends.